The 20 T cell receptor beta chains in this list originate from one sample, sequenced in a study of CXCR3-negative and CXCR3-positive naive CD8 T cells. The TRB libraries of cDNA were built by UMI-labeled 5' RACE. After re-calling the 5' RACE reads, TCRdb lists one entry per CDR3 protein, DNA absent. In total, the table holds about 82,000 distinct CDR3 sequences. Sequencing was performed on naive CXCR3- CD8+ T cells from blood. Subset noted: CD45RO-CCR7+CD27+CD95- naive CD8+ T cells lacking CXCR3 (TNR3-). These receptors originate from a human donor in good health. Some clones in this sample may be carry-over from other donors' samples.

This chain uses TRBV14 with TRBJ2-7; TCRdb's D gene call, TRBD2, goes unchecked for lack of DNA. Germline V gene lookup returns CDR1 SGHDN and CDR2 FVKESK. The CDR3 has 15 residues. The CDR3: CASSPGLAGGYEQYF.

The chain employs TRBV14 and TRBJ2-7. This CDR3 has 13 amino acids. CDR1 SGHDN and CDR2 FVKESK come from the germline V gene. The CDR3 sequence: CASSPLQSYEQYF.

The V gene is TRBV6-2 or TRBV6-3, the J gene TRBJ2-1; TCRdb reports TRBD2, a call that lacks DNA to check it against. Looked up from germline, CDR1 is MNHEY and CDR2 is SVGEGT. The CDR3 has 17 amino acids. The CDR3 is CASSSRTSGASYNEQFF.

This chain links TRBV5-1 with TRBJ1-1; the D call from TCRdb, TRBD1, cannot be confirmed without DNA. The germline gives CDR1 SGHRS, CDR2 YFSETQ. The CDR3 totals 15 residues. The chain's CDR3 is CASSQGNRDNTEASF.

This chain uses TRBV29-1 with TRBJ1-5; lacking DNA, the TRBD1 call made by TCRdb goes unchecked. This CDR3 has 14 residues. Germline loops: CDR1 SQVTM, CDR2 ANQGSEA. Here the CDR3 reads CSVEWADSNQPQHF.

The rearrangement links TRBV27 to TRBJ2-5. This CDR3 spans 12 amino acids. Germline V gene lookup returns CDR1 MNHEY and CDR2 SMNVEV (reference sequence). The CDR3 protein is CATGDFQETQYF.

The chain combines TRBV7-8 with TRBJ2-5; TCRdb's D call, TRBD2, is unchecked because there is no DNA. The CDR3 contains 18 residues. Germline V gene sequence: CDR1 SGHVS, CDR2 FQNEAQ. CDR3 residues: CASSLVRNGRGSGETQYF. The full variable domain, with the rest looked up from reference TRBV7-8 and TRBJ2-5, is GAGVSQSPRYKVAKRGQDVALRCDPISGHVSLFWYQQALGQGPEFLTYFQNEAQLDKSGLPSDRFFAERPEGSVSTLKIQRTQQEDSAVYLCASSLVRNGRGSGETQYFGPGTRLLVL.

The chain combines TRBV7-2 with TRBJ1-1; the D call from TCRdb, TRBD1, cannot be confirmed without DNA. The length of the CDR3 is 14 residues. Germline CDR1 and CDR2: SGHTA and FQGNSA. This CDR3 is CASSPRGLDTEAFF.

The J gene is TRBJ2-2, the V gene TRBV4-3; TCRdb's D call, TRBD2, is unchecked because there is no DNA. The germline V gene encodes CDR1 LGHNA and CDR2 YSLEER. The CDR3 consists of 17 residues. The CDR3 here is CASSQESPLRGTGELFF.

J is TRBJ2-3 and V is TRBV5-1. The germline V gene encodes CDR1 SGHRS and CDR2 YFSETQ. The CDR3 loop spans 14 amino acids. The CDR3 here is CASSLAGLMDTQYF. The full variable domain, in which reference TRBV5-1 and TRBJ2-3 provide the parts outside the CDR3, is KAGVTQTPRYLIKTRGQQVTLSCSPISGHRSVSWYQQTPGQGLQFLFEYFSETQRNKGNFPGRFSGRQFSNSRSEMNVSTLELGDSALYLCASSLAGLMDTQYFGPGTRLTVL.

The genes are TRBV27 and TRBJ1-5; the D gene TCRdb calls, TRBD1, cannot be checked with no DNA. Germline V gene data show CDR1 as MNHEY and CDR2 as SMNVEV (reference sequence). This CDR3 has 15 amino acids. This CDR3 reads CASSLGDGFNQPQHF.

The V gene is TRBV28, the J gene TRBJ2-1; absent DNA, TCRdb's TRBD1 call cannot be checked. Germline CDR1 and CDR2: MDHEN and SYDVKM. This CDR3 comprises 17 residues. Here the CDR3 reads CASSLLGRLIENNEQFF.

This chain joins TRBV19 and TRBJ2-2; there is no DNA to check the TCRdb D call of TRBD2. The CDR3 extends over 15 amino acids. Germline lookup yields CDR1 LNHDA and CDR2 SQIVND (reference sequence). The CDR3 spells CASSITFAGAGELFF.

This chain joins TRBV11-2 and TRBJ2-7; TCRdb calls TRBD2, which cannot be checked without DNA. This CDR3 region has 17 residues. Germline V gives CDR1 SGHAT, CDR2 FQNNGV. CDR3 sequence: CASSSFGLAEGSYEQYF.

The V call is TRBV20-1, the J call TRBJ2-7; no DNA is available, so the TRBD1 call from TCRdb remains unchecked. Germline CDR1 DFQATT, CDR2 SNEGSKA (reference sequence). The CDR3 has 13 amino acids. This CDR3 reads CSAREQGTYEQYF.

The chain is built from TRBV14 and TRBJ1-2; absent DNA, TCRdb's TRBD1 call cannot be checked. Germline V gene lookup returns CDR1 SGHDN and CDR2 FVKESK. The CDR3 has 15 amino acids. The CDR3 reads CASSQGQGAGYGYTF.

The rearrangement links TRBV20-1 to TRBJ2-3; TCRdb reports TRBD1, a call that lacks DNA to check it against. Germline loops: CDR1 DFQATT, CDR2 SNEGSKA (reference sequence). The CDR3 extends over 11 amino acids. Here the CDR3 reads CSAPKWDGTSF.

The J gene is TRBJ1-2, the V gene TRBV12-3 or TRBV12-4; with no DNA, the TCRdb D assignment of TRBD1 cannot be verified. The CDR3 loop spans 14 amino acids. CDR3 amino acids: CASSLVDRAYGYTF.

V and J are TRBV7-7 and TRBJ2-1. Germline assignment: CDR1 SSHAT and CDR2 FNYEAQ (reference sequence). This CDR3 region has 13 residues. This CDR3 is CASSTDGDNEQFF.

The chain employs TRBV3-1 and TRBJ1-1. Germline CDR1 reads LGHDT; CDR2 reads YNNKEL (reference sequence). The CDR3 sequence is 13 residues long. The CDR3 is CASRSGYQEKAFF.